The source of this T cell receptor beta chain is a study of blood T cells in healthy people across ages. It was with a sample-barcoded 5' primer and a J-beta primer mix that a second PCR of roughly 7 to 12 cycles was run. TCRdb reprocessed the 5' RACE reads via MiXCR and lists one record per CDR3 protein. In the table there are about 670,000 distinct CDR3 sequences, approximately 52% of which are singletons. Findings of the study overall: Naive T cell percentage showed a strong correlation with the diversity of TCR beta. Without sorted subsets, naive and antigen-experienced compartments could not be conclusively compared. There was no known CMV status for donors, so expanded clonotype changes were possibly confounded.

From germline, CDR1 is KGHSH and CDR2 LQKENI. The CDR3 has 14 amino acids. Regarding this clonotype: Antigen unknown. This may stem from a read error, because a much larger clone lies one nucleotide away.

The sequence came from an elderly woman in good health. The material sequenced was blood. V is TRBV18 and J is TRBJ2-5; TRBD2 is a possible D gene (5 bases). With the DNA end fitting TRBJ2-4 better, the J assignment may be wrong. CDR3 bases: TGTGCCAGCTCACTTGTGGAGGAGGAAAACATTCAGTACTTC. Its translation: CASSLVEEENIQYF.